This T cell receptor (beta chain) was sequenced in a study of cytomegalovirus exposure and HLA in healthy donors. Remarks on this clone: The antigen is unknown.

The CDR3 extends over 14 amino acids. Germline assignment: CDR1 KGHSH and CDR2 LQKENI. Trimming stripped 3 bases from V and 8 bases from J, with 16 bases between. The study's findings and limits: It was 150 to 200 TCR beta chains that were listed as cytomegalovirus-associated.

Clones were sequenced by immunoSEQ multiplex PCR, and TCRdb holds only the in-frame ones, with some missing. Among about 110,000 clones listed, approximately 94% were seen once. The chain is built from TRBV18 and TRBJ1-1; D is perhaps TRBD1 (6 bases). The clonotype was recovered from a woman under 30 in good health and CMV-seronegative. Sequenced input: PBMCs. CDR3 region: CASSPSRGGGEAFF. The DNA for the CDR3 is TGTGCCAGCTCACCGTCCAGGGGTGGAGGAGAAGCTTTCTTT.